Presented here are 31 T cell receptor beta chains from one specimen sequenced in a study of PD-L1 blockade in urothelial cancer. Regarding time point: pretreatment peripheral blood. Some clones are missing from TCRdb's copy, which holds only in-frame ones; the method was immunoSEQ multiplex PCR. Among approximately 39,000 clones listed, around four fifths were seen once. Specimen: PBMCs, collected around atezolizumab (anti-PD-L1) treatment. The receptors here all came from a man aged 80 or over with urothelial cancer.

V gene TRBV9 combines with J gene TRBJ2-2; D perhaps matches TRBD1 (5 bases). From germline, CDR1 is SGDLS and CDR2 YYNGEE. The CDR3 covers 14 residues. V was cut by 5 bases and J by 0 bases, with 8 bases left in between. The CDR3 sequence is CASRKTANTGELFF. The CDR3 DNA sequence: TGTGCCAGCAGAAAGACAGCGAACACCGGGGAGCTGTTTTTT.

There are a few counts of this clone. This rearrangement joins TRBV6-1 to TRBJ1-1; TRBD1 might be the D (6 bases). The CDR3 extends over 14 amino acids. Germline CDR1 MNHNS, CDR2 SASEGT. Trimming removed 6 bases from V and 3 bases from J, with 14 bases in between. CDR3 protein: CASREPRGYTEAFF. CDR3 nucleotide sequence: TGTGCCAGCAGGGAACCGAGGGGGTACACTGAAGCTTTCTTT.

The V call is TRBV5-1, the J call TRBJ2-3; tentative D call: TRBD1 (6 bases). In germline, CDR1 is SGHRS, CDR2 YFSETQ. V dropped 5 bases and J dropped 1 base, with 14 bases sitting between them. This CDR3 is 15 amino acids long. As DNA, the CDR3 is TGCGCCAGCAGAAACTACAGGGCGGGCACAGATACGCAGTATTTT. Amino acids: CASRNYRAGTDTQYF.

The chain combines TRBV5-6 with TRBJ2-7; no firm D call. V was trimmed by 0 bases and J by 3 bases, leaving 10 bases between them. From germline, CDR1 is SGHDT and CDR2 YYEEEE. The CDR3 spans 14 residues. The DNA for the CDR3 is TGTGCCAGCAGCTTGGCTCACAGTATCTACGAGCAGTACTTC. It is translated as CASSLAHSIYEQYF.

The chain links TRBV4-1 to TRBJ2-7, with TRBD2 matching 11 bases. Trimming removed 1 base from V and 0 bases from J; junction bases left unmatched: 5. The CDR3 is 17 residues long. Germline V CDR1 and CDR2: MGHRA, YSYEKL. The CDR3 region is CASSQGTLAGDSYEQYF. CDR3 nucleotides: TGCGCCAGCAGCCAAGGGACACTAGCGGGGGACTCCTACGAGCAGTACTTC.

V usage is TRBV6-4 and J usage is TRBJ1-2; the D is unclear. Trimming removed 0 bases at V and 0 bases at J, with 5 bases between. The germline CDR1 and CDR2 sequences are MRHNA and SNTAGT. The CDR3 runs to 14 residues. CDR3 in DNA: TGTGCCAGCAGTGACTCCTCGTCTAACTATGGCTACACCTTC. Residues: CASSDSSSNYGYTF.

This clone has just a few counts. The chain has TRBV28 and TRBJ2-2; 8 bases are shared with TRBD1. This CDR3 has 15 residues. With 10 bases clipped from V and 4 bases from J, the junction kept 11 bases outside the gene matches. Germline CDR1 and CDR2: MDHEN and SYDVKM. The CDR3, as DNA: TGTGCCACCTCTCCGGGGGACAGGTTCACCGGGGAGCTGTTTTTT. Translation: CATSPGDRFTGELFF.

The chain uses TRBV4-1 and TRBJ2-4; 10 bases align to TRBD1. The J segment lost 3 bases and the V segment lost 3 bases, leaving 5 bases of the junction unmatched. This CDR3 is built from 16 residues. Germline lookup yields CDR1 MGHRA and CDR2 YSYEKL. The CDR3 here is CASSQGQGMGKNIQYF. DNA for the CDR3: TGCGCCAGCAGCCAGGGACAGGGGATGGGCAAAAACATTCAGTACTTC.

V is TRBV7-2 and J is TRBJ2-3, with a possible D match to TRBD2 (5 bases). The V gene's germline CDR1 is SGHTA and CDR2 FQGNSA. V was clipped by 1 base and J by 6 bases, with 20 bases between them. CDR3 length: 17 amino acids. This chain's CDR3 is CASSLVRLFVRSDTQYF. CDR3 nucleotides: TGTGCCAGCAGCTTAGTGAGACTATTTGTTCGGAGTGATACGCAGTATTTT.

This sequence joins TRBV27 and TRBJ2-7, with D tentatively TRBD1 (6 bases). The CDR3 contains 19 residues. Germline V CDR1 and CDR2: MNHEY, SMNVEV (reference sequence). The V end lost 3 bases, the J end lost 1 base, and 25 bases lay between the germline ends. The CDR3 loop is CASSFLRGQPPYTSYEQYF. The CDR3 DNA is TGTGCCAGCAGTTTTTTGCGAGGACAGCCACCCTATACTTCCTACGAGCAGTACTTC.

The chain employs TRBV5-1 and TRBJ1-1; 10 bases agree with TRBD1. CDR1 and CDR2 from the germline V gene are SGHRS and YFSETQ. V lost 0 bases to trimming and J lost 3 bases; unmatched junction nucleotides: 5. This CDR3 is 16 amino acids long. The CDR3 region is CASSLGQGALDTEAFF. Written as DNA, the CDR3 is TGCGCCAGCAGCTTGGGACAGGGGGCATTGGACACTGAAGCTTTCTTT. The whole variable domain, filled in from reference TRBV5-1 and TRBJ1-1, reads KAGVTQTPRYLIKTRGQQVTLSCSPISGHRSVSWYQQTPGQGLQFLFEYFSETQRNKGNFPGRFSGRQFSNSRSEMNVSTLELGDSALYLCASSLGQGALDTEAFFGQGTRLTVV.

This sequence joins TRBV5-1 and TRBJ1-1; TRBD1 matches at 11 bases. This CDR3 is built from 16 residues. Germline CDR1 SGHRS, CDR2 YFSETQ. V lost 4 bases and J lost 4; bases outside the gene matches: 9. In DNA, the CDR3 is TGCGCCAGCAGCCGTACCGCCGGGACAGGGGGCACTGAAGCTTTCTTT. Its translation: CASSRTAGTGGTEAFF.

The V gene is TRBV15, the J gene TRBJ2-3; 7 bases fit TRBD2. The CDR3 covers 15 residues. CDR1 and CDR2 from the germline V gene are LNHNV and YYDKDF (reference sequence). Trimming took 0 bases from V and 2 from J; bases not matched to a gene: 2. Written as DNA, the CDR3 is TGTGCCACCAGCAGAGATCGGGAGGCCACAGATACGCAGTATTTT. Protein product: CATSRDREATDTQYF.

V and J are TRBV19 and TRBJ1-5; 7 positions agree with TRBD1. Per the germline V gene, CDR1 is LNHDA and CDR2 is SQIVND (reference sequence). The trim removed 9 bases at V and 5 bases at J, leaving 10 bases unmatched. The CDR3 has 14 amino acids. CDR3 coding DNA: TGTGCCAGCCACAGTCCGGGACAGCATCAGCCCCAGCATTTT. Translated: CASHSPGQHQPQHF.

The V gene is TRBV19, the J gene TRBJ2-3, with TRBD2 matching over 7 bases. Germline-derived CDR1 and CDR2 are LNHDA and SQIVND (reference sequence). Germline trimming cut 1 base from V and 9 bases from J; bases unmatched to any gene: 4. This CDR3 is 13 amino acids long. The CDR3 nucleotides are TGTGCCAGTAGTATAGTATGGCGGGAGACGCAGTATTTT. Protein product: CASSIVWRETQYF. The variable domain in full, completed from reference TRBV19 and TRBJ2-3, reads DGGITQSPKYLFRKEGQNVTLSCEQNLNHDAMYWYRQDPGQGLRLIYYSQIVNDFQKGDIAEGYSVSREKKESFPLTVTSAQKNPTAFYLCASSIVWRETQYFGPGTRLTVL.

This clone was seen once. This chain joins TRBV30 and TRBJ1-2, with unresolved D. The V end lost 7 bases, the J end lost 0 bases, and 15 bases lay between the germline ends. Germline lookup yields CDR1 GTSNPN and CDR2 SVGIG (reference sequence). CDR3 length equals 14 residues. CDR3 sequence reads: CASQYVRANYGYTF. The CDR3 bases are TGTGCCTCACAGTACGTGAGGGCTAACTATGGCTACACCTTC.

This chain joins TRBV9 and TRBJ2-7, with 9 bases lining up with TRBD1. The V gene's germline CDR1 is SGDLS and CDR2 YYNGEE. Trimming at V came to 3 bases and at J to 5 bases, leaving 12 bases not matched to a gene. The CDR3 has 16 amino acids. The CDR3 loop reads CASSALPGTGFNEQYF. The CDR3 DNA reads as TGTGCCAGCAGCGCCCTACCCGGGACAGGGTTCAACGAGCAGTACTTC. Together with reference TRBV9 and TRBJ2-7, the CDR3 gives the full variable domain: DSGVTQTPKHLITATGQRVTLRCSPRSGDLSVYWYQQSLDQGLQFLIQYYNGEERAKGNILERFSAQQFPDLHSELNLSSLELGDSALYFCASSALPGTGFNEQYFGPGTRLTVT.

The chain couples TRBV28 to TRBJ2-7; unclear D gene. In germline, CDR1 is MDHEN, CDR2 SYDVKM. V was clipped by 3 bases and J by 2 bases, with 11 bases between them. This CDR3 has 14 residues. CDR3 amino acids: CASSLRHETYEQYF. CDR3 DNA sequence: TGTGCCAGCAGTTTGCGGCACGAGACCTACGAGCAGTACTTC.

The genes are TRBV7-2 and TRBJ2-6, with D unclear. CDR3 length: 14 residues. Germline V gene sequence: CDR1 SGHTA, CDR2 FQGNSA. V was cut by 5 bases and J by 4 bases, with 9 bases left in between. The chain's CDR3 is CASSPRRGANVLTF. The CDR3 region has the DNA TGTGCCAGCAGCCCTCGGCGGGGGGCCAACGTCCTGACTTTC. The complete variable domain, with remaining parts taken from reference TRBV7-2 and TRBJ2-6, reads GAGVSQSPSNKVTEKGKDVELRCDPISGHTALYWYRQSLGQGLEFLIYFQGNSAPDKSGLPSDRFSAERTGGSVSTLTIQRTQQEDSAVYLCASSPRRGANVLTFGAGSRLTVL.

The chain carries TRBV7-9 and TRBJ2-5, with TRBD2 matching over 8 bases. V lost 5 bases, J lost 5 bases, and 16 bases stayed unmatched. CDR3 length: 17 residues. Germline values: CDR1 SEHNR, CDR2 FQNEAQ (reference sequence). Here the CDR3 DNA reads TGTGCCAGCAGCCGCGGACTAGCTCCCCGGGGTCAGGAGACCCAGTACTTC. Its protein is CASSRGLAPRGQETQYF.

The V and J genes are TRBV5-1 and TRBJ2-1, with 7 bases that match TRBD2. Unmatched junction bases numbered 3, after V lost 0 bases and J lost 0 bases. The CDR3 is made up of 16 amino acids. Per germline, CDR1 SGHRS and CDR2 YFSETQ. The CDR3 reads CASSLVPGGSYNEQFF. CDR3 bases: TGCGCCAGCAGCTTGGTGCCGGGGGGCTCCTACAATGAGCAGTTCTTC.

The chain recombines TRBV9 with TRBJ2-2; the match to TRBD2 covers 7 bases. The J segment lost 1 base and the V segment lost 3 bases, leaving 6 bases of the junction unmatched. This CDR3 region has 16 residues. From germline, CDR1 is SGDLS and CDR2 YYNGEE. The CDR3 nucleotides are TGTGCCAGCAGCGCCCGACTAGCACTGAACACCGGGGAGCTGTTTTTT. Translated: CASSARLALNTGELFF.

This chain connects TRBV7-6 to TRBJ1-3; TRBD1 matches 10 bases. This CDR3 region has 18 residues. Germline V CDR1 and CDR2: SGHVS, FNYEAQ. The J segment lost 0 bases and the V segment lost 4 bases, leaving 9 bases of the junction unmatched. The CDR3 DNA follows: TGTGCCAGCAGCTCAAAAGGGACAGGGGAGGGCTCTGGAAACACCATATATTTT. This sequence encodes CASSSKGTGEGSGNTIYF.

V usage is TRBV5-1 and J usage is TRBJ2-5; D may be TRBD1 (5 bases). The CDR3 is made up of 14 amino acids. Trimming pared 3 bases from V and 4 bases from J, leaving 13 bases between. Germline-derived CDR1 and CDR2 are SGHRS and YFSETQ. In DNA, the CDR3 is TGCGCCAGCAGCTCCCGACTGGGGCGAGAGACCCAGTACTTC. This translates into CASSSRLGRETQYF.

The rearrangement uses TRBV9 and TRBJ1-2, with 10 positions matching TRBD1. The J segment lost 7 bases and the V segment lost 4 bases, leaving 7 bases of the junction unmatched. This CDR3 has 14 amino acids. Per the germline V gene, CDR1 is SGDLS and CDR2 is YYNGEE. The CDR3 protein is CASSPGTGEPGYTF. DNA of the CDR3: TGTGCCAGCAGCCCGGGGACAGGGGAACCTGGCTACACCTTC.

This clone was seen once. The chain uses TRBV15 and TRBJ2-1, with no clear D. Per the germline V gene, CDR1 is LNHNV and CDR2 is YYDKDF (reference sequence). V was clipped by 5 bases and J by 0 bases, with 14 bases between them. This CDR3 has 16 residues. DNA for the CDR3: TGTGCCACCAGCGCAAAAATTTCCAGCTCCTACAATGAGCAGTTCTTC. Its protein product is CATSAKISSSYNEQFF.

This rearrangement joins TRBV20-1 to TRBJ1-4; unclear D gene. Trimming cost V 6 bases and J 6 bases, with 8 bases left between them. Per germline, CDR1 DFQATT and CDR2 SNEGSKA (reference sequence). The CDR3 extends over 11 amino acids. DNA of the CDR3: TGCAGTGCATGGACTGATGAAAAACTGTTTTTT. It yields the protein CSAWTDEKLFF.

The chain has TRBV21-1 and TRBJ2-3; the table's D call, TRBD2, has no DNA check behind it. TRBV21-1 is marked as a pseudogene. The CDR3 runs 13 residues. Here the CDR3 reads CASNPRGRPYGDF. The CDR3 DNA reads TGTGCCAGCAACCCCCGCGGGAGGCCCTATGGGGATTTT.

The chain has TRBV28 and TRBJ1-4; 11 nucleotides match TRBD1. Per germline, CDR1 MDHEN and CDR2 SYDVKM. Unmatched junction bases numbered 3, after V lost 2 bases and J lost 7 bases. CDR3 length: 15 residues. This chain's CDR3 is CASSLPGTGGEKLFF. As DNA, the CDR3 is TGTGCCAGCAGTTTACCGGGGACAGGGGGTGAAAAACTGTTTTTT.

The CDR3 protein is CASSATSGSYEQYF. The CDR3 bases are TGTGCCAGCAGTGCGACTAGCGGCTCCTACGAGCAGTACTTC. J is TRBJ2-7 and V is TRBV6-1; 9 nucleotides line up with TRBD2. Germline V gives CDR1 MNHNS, CDR2 SASEGT. There are 14 residues in the CDR3. The trim removed 4 bases at V and 0 bases at J, leaving 1 base unmatched.

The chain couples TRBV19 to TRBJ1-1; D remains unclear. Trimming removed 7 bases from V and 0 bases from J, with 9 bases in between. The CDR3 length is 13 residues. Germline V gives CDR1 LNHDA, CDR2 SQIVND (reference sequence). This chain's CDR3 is CASIRGLNTEAFF. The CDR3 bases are TGTGCCAGTATTCGGGGTCTGAACACTGAAGCTTTCTTT.